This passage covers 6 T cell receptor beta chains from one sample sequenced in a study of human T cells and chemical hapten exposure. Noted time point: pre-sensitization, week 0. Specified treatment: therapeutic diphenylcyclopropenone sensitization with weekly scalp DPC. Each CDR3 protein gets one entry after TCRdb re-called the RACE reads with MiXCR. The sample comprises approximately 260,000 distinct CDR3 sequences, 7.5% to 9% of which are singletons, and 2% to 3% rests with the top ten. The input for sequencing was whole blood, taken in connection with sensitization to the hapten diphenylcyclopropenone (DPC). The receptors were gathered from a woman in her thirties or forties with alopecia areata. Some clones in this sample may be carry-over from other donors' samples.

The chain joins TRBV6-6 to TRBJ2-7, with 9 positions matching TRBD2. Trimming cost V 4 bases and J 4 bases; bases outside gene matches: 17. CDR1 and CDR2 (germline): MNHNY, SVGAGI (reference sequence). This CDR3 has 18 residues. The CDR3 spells CASSSAKGAGLAMYEQYF. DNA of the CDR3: TGTGCCAGCAGTTCAGCTAAGGGGGCAGGACTAGCGATGTACGAGCAGTACTTC.

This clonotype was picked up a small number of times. The DNA for the CDR3 is TGTGCCAGCAGTCCCGGACTCCTCCTGCCCCATGAGCAGTTCTTC. The encoded protein is CASSPGLLLPHEQFF. V usage is TRBV28 and J usage is TRBJ2-1, with D tentatively TRBD2 (5 bases). Germline V gene sequence: CDR1 MDHEN, CDR2 SYDVKM. CDR3 length equals 15 residues. Trimming removed 5 bases from V and 8 bases from J, with 19 bases in between.

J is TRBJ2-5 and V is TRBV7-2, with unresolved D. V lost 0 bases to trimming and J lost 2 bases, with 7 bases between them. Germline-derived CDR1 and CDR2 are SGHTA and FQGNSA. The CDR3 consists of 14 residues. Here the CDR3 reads CASSLADGQETQYF. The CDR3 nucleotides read TGTGCCAGCAGCTTAGCGGACGGACAAGAGACCCAGTACTTC.

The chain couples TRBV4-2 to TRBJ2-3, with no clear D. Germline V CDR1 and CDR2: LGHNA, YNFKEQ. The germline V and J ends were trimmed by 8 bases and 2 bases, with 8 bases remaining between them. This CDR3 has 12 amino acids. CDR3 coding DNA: TGTGCCAGCGCCGGCCCCACAGATACGCAGTATTTT. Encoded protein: CASAGPTDTQYF.

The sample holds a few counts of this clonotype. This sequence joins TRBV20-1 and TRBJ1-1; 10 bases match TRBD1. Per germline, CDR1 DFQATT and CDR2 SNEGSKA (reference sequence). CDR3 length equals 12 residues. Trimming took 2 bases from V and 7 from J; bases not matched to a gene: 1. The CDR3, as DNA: TGCAGTGCTAGACGGGACAGGGGTGAAGCTTTCTTT. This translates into CSARRDRGEAFF.

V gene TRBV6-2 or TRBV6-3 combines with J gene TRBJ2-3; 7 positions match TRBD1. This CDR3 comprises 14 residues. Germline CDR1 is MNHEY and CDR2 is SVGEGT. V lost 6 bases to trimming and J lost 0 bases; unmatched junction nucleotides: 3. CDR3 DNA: TGTGCCAGCAGACGACAGGGCAGCACAGATACGCAGTATTTT. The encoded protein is CASRRQGSTDTQYF.